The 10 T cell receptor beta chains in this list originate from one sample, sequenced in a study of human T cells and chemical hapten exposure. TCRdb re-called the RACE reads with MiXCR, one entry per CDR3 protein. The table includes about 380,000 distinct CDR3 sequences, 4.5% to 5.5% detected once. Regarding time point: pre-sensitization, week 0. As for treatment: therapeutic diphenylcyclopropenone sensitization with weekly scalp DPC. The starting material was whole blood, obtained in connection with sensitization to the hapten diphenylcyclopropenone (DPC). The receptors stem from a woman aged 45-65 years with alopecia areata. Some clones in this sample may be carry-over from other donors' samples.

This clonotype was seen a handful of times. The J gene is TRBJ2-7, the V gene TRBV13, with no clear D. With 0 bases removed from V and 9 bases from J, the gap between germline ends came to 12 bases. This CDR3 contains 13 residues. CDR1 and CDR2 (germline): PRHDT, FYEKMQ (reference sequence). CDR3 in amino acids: CASSLGRSPGQYF. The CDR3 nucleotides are TGTGCCAGCAGCTTAGGCCGGTCCCCGGGGCAGTACTTC.

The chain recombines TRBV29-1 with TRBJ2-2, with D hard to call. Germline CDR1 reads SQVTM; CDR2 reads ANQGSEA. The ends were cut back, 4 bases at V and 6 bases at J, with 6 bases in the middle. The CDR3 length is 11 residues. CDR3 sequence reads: CSVVGSGELFF. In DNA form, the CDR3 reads TGCAGCGTTGTTGGGTCCGGGGAGCTGTTTTTT.

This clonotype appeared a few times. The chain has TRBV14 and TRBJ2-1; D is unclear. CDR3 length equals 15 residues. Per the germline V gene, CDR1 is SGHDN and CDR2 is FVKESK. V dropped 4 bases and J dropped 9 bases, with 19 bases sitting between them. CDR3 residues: CASSPVRGIGGEQFF. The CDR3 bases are TGTGCCAGCAGCCCCGTACGAGGAATAGGTGGTGAGCAGTTCTTC.

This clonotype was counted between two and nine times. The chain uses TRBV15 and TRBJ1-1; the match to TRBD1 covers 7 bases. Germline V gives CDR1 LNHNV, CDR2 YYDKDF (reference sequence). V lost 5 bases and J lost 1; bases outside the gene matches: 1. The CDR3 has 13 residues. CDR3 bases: TGTGCCACCAGCCGGGACAGGAACACTGAAGCTTTCTTT. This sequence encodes CATSRDRNTEAFF.

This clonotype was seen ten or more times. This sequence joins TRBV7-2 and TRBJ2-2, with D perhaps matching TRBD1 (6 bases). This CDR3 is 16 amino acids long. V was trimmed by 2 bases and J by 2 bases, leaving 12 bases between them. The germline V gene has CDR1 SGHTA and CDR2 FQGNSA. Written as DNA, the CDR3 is TGTGCCAGCAGCTTACAGGGGACCCGTAACACCGGGGAGCTGTTTTTT. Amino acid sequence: CASSLQGTRNTGELFF.

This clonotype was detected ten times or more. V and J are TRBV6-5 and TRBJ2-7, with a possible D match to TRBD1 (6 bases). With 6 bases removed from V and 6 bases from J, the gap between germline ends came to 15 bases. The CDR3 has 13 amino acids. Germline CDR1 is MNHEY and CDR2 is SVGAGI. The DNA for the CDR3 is TGTGCCAGCAGGACTGGGACACGAGGCGAGCAGTACTTC. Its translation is CASRTGTRGEQYF.

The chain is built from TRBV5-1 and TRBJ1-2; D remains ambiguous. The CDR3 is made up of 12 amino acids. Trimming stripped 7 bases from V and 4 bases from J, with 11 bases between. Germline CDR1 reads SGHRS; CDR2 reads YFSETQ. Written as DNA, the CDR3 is TGCGCCAGCGGGTCAGAGGCCTATGGCTACACCTTC. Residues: CASGSEAYGYTF.

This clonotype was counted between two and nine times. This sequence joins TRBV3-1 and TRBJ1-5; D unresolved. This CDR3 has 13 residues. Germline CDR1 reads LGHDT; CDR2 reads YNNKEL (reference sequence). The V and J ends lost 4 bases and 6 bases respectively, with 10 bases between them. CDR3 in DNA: TGTGCCAGCAGCCCCGGCACTTTTCAGCCCCAGCATTTT. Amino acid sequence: CASSPGTFQPQHF.

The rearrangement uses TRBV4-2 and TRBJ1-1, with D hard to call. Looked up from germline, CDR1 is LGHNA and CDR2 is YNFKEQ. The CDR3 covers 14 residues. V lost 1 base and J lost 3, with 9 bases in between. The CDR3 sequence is CASSQGLGDTEAFF. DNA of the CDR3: TGTGCCAGCAGCCAAGGTCTAGGAGACACTGAAGCTTTCTTT.

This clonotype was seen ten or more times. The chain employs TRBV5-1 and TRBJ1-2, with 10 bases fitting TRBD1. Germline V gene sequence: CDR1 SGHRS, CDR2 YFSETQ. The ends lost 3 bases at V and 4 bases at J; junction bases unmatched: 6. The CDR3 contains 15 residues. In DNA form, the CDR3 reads TGCGCCAGCAGCTCAGAGGACAGGGGGACCTATGGCTACACCTTC. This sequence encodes CASSSEDRGTYGYTF.